The sequence of this T cell receptor beta chain was determined in a study of CXCR3-negative and CXCR3-positive naive CD8 T cells (dated by TCRdb to the late 2010s). Context from the whole study: In total, 130 million to 150 million TRB reads were obtained, which works out to roughly 1.5 +/- 0.3 million reads per library. Diversity and physicochemical repertoire analyses were performed on some eleven donors pooled from two independent experiments. TRBV-TRBJ cluster analysis included naive subsets from a handful of donors and memory cells from 3 donors. The research as a whole found: TRB CDR3s from CXCR3-positive naive cells showed higher hydrophobicity (lower Kidera factor 4), lower energy, and higher strength and volume indices than CXCR3-negative naive cells. Freshly isolated PBMCs were used for most assays because CXCR3 expression went down partially after cryopreservation. Comparably high repertoire diversity was found in both naive subsets, whereas much lower repertoire diversity was found in memory CD8+ T cells. Naive CXCR3-negative and CXCR3-positive cells from the same donor showed similar TRBV-TRBJ usage, whereas memory cells showed distinct patterns. Because surface CD5, which is linked to self-reactivity in mice, was comparable between the naive subsets, TCR interaction strength was also inferred from TRB CDR3 physicochemical properties.

Each CD8+ T cell subset was flow-sorted in triplicate, with over 250,000 cells per subset placed directly into RLT lysis buffer. Naive CD8+ T cells were defined stringently as CD45RO-CCR7+CD27+CD95- to exclude memory contaminants. Peripheral blood mononuclear cells were isolated from buffy coats by standard density gradient centrifugation. Naive CXCR3-negative and CXCR3-positive CD8+ T cells were flow-sorted using a FACSAria III. Total RNA was extracted from sorted cells with an RNeasy Mini Kit. There are 13 amino acids in the CDR3, from cysteine to phenylalanine inclusive. Nucleotide data are not available. Via the germline V gene, CDR1 is MNHEY and CDR2 SVGAGI. Sequenced on a NextSeq 550. The Human TCR Profiling Kit (MiLaboratory) was used to make UMI-labeled 5' RACE TRB cDNA libraries. cDNA synthesis used the entire amount of extracted RNA, and PCR amplification then used the entire amount of cDNA produced. Libraries were prepared in parallel using an identical number of PCR cycles. On the study's bioinformatics: MIGEC and MiXCR extracted about 50,000 +/- 10,000 unique UMI-labeled TRB cDNA molecules per library, requiring at least two reads per UMI. An average of 40,000 +/- 10,000 functional in-frame TRB CDR3 nucleotide clonotypes without stop codons was found per library. After downsampling to 5000 UMI-labeled TRB molecules per sample, diversity metrics such as normalized Shannon-Wiener and Chao1 were calculated in VDJtools. VDJtools computed clonotype-size-weighted physicochemical properties of the central five CDR3 residues: interaction energy, strength, volume and Kidera factor 4. TCRdb reprocessed the sequencing reads and holds a single record per CDR3 protein sequence, with no DNA. The V and J calls and clone size come from TCRdb's table, not from the authors' own analysis. This sample's clone table shows roughly 120,000 distinct CDR3 sequences. Around 0.62% of the sample is held by the ten biggest clonotypes.

Worth noting for this clonotype: The antigen it recognizes is unknown.

Sequencing was done on a sample of naive CXCR3+ CD8+ T cells from blood. The meaning of the sample's cell subset or site label: CD45RO-CCR7+CD27+CD95- naive CD8+ T cells expressing CXCR3 (TNR3+). The sequence was collected from a human donor in good health. Some clones in this sample may be carry-over from other donors' samples. The chain is assembled from TRBV6-5 and TRBJ2-1; TCRdb reports TRBD1, a call that lacks DNA to check it against. The CDR3 sequence is CASQGILGSEQFF.